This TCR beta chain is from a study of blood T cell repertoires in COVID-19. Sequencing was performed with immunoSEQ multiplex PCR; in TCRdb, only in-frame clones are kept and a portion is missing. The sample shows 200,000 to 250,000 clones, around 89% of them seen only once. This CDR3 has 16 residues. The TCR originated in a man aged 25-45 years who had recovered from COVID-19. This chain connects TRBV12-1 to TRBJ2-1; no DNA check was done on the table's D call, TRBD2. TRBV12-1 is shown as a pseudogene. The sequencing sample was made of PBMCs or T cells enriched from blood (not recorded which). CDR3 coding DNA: TGTGCCAGCAGCACCCGACTAGCGGGTGCCATCTATGAGCAGTTCTTC. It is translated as CASSTRLAGAIYEQFF.